The T cell receptor beta chain described here comes from a study of post-analysis software for immune sequencing data. The overall study: Secondary progressive, relapsing-remitting and progressive-relapsing multiple sclerosis were among the included disease courses.

cDNA libraries of TCR beta carried unique molecular identifiers. One entry per CDR3 protein, called by TCRdb with MiXCR from the PCR reads. The repertoire holds fewer than 550,000 distinct CDR3 sequences, with 30% to 40% as singletons. This clonotype was picked up a small number of times. Its antigen remains unidentified. Germline V gene sequence: CDR1 DFQATT, CDR2 SNEGSKA (reference sequence). The CDR3 totals 14 residues. V was cut by 2 bases and J by 2 bases, with 10 bases left in between. Notes on the study in general: Four to six TRBV segments were more frequent in patients than controls; TRBV5-6, TRBV5-1 and TRBV20-1 belonged to this group. The study found significantly lower normalized Chao1 diversity in multiple sclerosis patients than in controls.

V is TRBV20-1 and J is TRBJ1-5; D is unclear. Input material: blood. The clonotype was recovered from a girl aged 2 to 17 with multiple sclerosis. CDR3 region: CSARRHEGNQPQHF. CDR3 nucleotide sequence: TGCAGTGCTAGACGACATGAGGGCAATCAGCCCCAGCATTTT.